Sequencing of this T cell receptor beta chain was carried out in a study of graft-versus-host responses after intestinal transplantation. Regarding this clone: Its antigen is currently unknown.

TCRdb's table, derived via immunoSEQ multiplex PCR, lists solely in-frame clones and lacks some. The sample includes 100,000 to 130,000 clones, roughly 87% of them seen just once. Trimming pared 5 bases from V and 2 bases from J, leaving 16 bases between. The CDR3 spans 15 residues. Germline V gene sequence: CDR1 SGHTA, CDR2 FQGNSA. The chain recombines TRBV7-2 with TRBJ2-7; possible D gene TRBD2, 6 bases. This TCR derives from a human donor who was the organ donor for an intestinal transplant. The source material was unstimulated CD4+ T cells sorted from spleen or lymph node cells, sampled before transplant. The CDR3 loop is CASSASRGIAYEQYF. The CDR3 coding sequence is TGTGCCAGCAGCGCTAGTCGGGGGATCGCCTACGAGCAGTACTTC.